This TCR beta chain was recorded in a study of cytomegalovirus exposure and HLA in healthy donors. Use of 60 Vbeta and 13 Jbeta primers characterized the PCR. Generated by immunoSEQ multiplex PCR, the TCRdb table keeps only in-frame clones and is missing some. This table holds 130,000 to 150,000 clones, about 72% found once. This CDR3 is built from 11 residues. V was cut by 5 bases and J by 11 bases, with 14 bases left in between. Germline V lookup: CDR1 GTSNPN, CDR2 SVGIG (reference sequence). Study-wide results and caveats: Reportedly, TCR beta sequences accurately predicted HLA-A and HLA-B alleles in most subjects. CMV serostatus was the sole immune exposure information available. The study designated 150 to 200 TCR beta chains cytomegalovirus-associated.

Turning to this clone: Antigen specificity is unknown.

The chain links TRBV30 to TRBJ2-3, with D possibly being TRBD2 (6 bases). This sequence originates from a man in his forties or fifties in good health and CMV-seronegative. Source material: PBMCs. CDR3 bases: TGTGCCTGGGGACGAGGGAGGAGGCAGTATTTT. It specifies CAWGRGRRQYF.